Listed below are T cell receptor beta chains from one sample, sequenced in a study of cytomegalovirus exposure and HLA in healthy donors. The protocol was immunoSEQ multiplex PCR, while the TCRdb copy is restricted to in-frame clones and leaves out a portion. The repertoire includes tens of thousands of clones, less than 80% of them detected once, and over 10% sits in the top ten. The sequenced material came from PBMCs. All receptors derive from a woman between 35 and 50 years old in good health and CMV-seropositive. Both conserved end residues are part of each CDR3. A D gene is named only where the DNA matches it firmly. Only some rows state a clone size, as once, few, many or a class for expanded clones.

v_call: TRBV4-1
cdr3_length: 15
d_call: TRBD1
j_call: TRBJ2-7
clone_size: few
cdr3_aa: CASSQEGQLSYEQYF
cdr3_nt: TGCGCCAGCAGCCAAGAGGGACAGCTTTCCTACGAGCAGTACTTC

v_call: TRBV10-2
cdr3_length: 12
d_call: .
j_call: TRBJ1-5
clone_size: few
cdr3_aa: CAGHDRNQPQHF
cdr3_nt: TGCGCCGGACACGACAGGAATCAGCCCCAGCATTTT

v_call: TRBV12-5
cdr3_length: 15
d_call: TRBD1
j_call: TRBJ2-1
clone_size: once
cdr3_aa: CASASDRARNNEQFF
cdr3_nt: TGTGCTAGTGCTTCAGACAGGGCCCGGAACAATGAGCAGTTCTTC

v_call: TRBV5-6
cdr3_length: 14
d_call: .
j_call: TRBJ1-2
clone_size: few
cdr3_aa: CASSEAGASFGYTF
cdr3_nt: TGTGCCAGCAGCGAGGCAGGGGCTTCCTTCGGCTACACCTTC

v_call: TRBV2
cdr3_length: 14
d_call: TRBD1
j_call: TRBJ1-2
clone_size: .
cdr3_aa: CASSWGQGGGGYTF
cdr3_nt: TGTGCCAGCAGTTGGGGACAGGGCGGGGGCGGCTACACCTTC

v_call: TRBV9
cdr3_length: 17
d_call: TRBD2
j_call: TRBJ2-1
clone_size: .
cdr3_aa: CASSVVSGGISYNEQFF
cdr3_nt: TGTGCCAGCAGCGTAGTTAGCGGGGGTATCTCCTACAATGAGCAGTTCTTC

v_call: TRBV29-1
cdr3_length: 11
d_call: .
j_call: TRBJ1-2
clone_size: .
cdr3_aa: CSVVNGRGYTF
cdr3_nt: TGCAGCGTTGTTAACGGGAGGGGCTACACCTTC

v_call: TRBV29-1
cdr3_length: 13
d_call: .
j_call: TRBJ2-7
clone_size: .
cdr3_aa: CSAGGGGGYEQYF
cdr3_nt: TGCAGCGCTGGGGGCGGGGGCGGCTACGAGCAGTACTTC

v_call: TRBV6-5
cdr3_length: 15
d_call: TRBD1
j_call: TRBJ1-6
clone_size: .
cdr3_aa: CASSQDRGHNSPLHF
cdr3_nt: TGTGCCAGCAGTCAGGACAGGGGGCATAATTCACCCCTCCACTTT

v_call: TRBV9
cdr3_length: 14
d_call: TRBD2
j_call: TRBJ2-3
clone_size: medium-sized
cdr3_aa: CASSDSGGPDTQYF
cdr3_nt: TGTGCCAGCAGCGATAGCGGGGGGCCAGATACGCAGTATTTT

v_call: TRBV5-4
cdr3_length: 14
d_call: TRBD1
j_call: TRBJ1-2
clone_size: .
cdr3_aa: CASSPRQGDNGYTF
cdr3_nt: TGTGCCAGCAGCCCCAGACAGGGTGATAATGGCTACACCTTC

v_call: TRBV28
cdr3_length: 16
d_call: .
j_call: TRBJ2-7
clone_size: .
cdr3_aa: CASSETGFASSYEQYF
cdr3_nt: TGTGCCAGCAGCGAAACAGGGTTCGCTAGCTCCTACGAGCAGTACTTC

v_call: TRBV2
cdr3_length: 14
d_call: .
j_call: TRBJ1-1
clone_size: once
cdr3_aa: CARRQEEYVTEAFF
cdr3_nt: TGTGCCAGGAGGCAGGAGGAATATGTCACTGAAGCTTTCTTT

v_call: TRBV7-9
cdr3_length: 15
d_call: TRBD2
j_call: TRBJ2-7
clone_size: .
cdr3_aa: CASSLVTSGIYEQYF
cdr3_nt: TGTGCCAGCAGCTTAGTCACTAGCGGTATCTACGAGCAGTACTTC

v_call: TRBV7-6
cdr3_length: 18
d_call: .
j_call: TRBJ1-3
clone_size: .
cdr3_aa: CASSLDHRNLYSGNTIYF
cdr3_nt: TGTGCCAGCAGCTTAGATCACCGTAACCTCTATTCTGGAAACACCATATATTTT

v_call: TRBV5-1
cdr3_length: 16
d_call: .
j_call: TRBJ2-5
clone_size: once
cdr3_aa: CASTPDVGSGQETQYF
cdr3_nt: TGCGCCAGCACCCCGGATGTAGGGAGCGGCCAAGAGACCCAGTACTTC

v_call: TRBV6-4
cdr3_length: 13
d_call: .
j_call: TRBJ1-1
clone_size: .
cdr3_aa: CASSQGSNTEAFF
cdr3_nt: TGTGCCAGCAGTCAGGGGTCGAACACTGAAGCTTTCTTT

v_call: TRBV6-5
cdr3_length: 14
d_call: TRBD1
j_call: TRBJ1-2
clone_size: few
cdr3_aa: CASSRPDRGSGYTF
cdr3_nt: TGTGCCAGCAGTCGCCCAGACAGGGGCTCGGGCTACACCTTC

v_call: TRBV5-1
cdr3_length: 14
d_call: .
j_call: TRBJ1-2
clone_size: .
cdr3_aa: CASTPPDSSYGYTF
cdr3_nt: TGCGCCAGTACTCCACCGGACAGCTCGTATGGCTACACCTTC

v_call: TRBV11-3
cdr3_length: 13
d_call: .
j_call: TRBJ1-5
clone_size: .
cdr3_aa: CASSFERDQPQHF
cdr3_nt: TGTGCCAGCAGCTTTGAGCGGGATCAGCCCCAGCATTTT

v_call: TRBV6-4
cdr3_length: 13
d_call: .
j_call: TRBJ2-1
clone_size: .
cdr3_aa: CASSADSYNEQFF
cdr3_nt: TGTGCCAGCTCCGCGGACTCCTACAATGAGCAGTTCTTC

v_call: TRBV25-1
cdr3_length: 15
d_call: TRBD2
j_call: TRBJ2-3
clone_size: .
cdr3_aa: CATSDSGGPIDTQYF
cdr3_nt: TGTGCCACGAGTGACTCGGGGGGGCCCATAGATACGCAGTATTTT

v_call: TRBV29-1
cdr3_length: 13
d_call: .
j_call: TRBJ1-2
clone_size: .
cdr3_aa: CSVGRDGVYGYTF
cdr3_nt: TGCAGCGTTGGGAGGGACGGAGTCTATGGCTACACCTTC

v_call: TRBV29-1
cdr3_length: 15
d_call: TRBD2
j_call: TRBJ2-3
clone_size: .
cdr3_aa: CSVLGLAGGPDTQYF
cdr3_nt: TGCAGCGTTTTGGGACTAGCGGGGGGGCCAGATACGCAGTATTTT

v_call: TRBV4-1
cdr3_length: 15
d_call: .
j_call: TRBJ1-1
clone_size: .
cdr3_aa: CASSQVNRDDTEAFF
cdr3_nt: TGCGCCAGCAGCCAAGTTAACAGGGATGACACTGAAGCTTTCTTT

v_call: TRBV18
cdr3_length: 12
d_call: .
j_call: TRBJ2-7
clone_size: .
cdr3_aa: CASSATAAEQYF
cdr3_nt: TGTGCCAGCTCAGCGACAGCCGCCGAGCAGTACTTC

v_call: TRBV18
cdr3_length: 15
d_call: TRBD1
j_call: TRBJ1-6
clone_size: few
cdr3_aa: CASSPADRPNSPLHF
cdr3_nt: TGTGCCAGCTCACCAGCGGACAGGCCGAATTCACCCCTCCACTTT